The next 6 T cell receptor beta chains were all read from a single sample in a study of T cells after yellow fever vaccination. In TCRdb, the 5' RACE reads were re-called with MiXCR into one record per CDR3 protein. This table holds about 180,000 distinct CDR3 sequences, approximately 6.2% found once. The sample consisted of CD4+ T cells sorted from PBMCs, taken on the day of the first yellow fever vaccination. Receptors originate from a young man who received the YFV17D yellow fever vaccine.

This clonotype appeared many times. The chain joins TRBV5-5 to TRBJ2-3, with D perhaps matching TRBD2 (5 bases). The germline gives CDR1 SGHKS, CDR2 YYEKEE (reference sequence). The CDR3 consists of 15 residues. Trimming shortened V by 1 base and J by 0 bases, and 9 bases separated the two germline ends. This CDR3 is CASSLRRSSTDTQYF. As DNA, the CDR3 is TGTGCCAGCAGCTTGAGGAGGTCTAGCACAGATACGCAGTATTTT.

The chain links TRBV7-2 to TRBJ2-3, with 8 bases lining up with TRBD2. V lost 0 bases, J lost 2 bases, and 7 bases stayed unmatched. The CDR3 totals 17 residues. The germline V gene has CDR1 SGHTA and CDR2 FQGNSA. The CDR3 coding sequence is TGTGCCAGCAGCTTAGCGCCGCTAGCGGGCGACACAGATACGCAGTATTTT. The encoded protein is CASSLAPLAGDTDTQYF.

This clonotype was seen a handful of times. This rearrangement joins TRBV7-9 to TRBJ1-2; 7 bases map to TRBD1. Germline V gives CDR1 SEHNR, CDR2 FQNEAQ (reference sequence). The CDR3 is 15 residues long. Unmatched junction bases numbered 7, after V lost 3 bases and J lost 3 bases. The CDR3 is CASSLEAGGDYGYTF. In DNA form, the CDR3 reads TGTGCCAGCAGCTTGGAAGCAGGGGGTGACTATGGCTACACCTTC. The complete variable domain, with remaining parts taken from reference TRBV7-9 and TRBJ1-2, reads DTGVSQNPRHKITKRGQNVTFRCDPISEHNRLYWYRQTLGQGPEFLTYFQNEAQLEKSRLLSDRFSAERPKGSFSTLEIQRTEQGDSAMYLCASSLEAGGDYGYTFGSGTRLTVV.

There are many counts of this clonotype. The rearrangement links TRBV4-1 to TRBJ1-2; D is unresolved. Germline CDR1 MGHRA, CDR2 YSYEKL. The ends were cut back, 7 bases at V and 4 bases at J, with 4 bases in the middle. The CDR3 has 10 residues. The CDR3 DNA reads as TGCGCCAGCACTGCCTATGGCTACACCTTC. Its translation: CASTAYGYTF.

This clonotype has only a few counts. The chain recombines TRBV5-1 with TRBJ2-7; possible D gene TRBD1, 6 bases. Germline CDR1 is SGHRS and CDR2 is YFSETQ. This CDR3 is 14 amino acids long. V was trimmed by 7 bases and J by 1 base, leaving 15 bases between them. The CDR3 coding sequence is TGCGCCAGCCAGGAACAGGGAACTTCCTACGAGCAGTACTTC. This encodes CASQEQGTSYEQYF.

In this sample, this clonotype turned up many times. The rearrangement links TRBV6-5 to TRBJ1-1; 9 bases match TRBD1. The V and J ends lost 5 bases and 9 bases, in that order; junction bases with no gene match: 13. This CDR3 has 15 amino acids. The V gene's germline CDR1 is MNHEY and CDR2 SVGAGI. CDR3 DNA sequence: TGTGCCAGCAGTCACACCCGGGACAGGGTGACCCAAGCTTTCTTT. Translation: CASSHTRDRVTQAFF.